This TCR beta chain was sequenced during a study of CD8+ T cells in alopecia areata. Looking at the study overall: Tofacitinib ran 6 to 18 months, followed by 6 months off drug. Overall study findings and caveats: Many expanded lesional clones remained in scalp and blood on tofacitinib.

Extraction of RNA preceded its reverse transcription into cDNA, which served as the sequencing template. Produced via immunoSEQ multiplex PCR; TCRdb's table is partial and in-frame only. The data hold under 130,000 clones, with 86% observed a single time. Of note for this clone: Its antigen is unknown.

Treatment specified: oral pan-JAK inhibitor, 5-10 mg twice daily. The sequences come from CD8+ T cells sorted from blood, collected at approximately week 31, from a patient treated with tofacitinib. The clonotype comes from a human donor with alopecia areata.

CDR3 DNA: TGTGCCAGCAGCACCAAACAGGGTACGAATCAGCCCCAGCATTTT. It encodes CASSTKQGTNQPQHF. The rearrangement joins TRBV27 to TRBJ1-5; weak D call: TRBD1 (6 bases). The V gene lost 6 bases and the J gene lost 4 bases, with 16 bases spanning the gap. This CDR3 is built from 15 residues. CDR1 is MNHEY and CDR2 is SMNVEV in the germline V gene (reference sequence).